This T cell receptor beta chain was sequenced during a study of T cells in Graves' hyperthyroidism and ophthalmopathy. The CDR3 regions of TCR beta were amplified from RNA transcripts. The HTBI primer set drove a first-round RT-PCR of the TCR CDR3. TCRdb ran MiXCR on the multiplex PCR reads and lists one entry per CDR3 protein. Here the sample spans roughly 300,000 distinct CDR3 sequences, over 15% being singletons. From germline, CDR1 is DFQATT and CDR2 SNEGSKA (reference sequence). The CDR3 loop spans 12 amino acids. The germline V and J ends were trimmed by 6 bases and 2 bases, with 10 bases remaining between them. Fresh 10 ml peripheral blood yielded PBMCs. This clonotype was counted ten times or more.

The sequenced sample was blood. This TCR was recovered from a woman between 45 and 65 years old with Graves' hyperthyroidism. The V and J genes are TRBV20-1 and TRBJ2-5, with D unresolved. The CDR3 DNA sequence: TGCAGTGCGTCCGACGGACAAGAGACCCAGTACTTC. It yields the protein CSASDGQETQYF.